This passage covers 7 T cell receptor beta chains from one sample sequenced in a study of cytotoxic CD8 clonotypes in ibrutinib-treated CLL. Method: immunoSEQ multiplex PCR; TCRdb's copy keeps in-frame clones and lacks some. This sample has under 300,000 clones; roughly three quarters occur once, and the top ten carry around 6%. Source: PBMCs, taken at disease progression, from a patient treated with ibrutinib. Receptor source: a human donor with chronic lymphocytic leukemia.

The CDR3 DNA reads as TGTGCCAGCAGCGTAGCGGGGGGACTAGCGGGTGCAGATACGCAGTATTTT. Translation gives CASSVAGGLAGADTQYF. This chain uses TRBV9 with TRBJ2-3; 12 positions agree with TRBD2. This CDR3 is 17 amino acids long. Unmatched junction bases numbered 6, after V lost 0 bases and J lost 4 bases. Germline lookup yields CDR1 SGDLS and CDR2 YYNGEE.

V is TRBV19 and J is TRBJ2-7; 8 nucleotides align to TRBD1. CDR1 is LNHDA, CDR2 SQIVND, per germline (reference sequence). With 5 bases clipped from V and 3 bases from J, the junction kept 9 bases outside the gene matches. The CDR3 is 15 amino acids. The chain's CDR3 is CASSPWTGSFYEQYF. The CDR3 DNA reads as TGTGCCAGTAGTCCCTGGACAGGGTCATTCTACGAGCAGTACTTC. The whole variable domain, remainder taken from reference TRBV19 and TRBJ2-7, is DGGITQSPKYLFRKEGQNVTLSCEQNLNHDAMYWYRQDPGQGLRLIYYSQIVNDFQKGDIAEGYSVSREKKESFPLTVTSAQKNPTAFYLCASSPWTGSFYEQYFGPGTRLTVT.

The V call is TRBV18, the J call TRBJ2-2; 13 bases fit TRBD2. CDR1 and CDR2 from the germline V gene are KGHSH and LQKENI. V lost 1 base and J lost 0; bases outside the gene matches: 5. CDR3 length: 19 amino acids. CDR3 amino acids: CASSPLRLAGGTNTGELFF. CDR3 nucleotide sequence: TGTGCCAGCTCACCACTCCGACTAGCGGGGGGTACGAACACCGGGGAGCTGTTTTTT.

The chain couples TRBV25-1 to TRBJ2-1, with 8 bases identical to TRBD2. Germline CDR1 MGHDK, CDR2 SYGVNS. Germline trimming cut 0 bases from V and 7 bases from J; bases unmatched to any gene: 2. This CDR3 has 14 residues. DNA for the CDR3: TGTGCCAGCAGTGAATACCTAGCGGGTAATGAGCAGTTCTTC. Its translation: CASSEYLAGNEQFF.

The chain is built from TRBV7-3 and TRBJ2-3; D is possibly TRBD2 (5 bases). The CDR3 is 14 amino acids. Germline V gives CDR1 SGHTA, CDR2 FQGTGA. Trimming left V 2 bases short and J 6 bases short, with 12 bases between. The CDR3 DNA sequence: TGTGCCAGCAGCTTAGGGCTAGCCCCCGATACGCAGTATTTT. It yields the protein CASSLGLAPDTQYF.

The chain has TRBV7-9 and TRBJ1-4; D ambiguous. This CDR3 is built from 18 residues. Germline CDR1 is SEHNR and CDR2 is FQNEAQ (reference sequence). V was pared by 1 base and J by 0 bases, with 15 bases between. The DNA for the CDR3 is TGTGCCAGCAGCTTAGGGGTACAGTACCTCGCAACTAATGAAAAACTGTTTTTT. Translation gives CASSLGVQYLATNEKLFF.

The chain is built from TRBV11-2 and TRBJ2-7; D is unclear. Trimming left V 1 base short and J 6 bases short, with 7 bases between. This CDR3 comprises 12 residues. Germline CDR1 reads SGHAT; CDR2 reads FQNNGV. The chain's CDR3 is CASSLVYSEQYF. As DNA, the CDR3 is TGTGCCAGCAGCTTAGTCTACAGCGAGCAGTACTTC.